This TCR beta chain was identified in a study of blood T cells in healthy people across ages. The second PCR ran roughly 6 to 11 cycles with a sample-barcoded 5' primer and J-beta primers. TCRdb passed the 5' RACE reads through MiXCR, listing each CDR3 protein once. The sample yields 700,000 or so distinct CDR3 sequences, roughly two fifths seen once. This clonotype was seen many times. The receptor was isolated from a man older than 75 in good health. Sequencing was done on a sample of blood.

The CDR3 reads CASSYRTGSYEQYF. The CDR3 nucleotides read TGTGCCAGCAGTTACCGGACAGGGAGCTACGAGCAGTACTTC. V gene TRBV6-2 or TRBV6-3 combines with J gene TRBJ2-7; 8 bases agree with TRBD1. This CDR3 comprises 14 residues. After removal of 2 bases from V and 3 bases from J, the junction contained 3 bases not matched to a gene. CDR1 MNHEY and CDR2 SVGEGT come from the germline V gene.